The 20 T cell receptor beta chains listed next were all sequenced from one sample in a study of T cell responses to AZD1222 COVID-19 vaccine (dated by TCRdb to the early 2020s). Libraries were prepared through the immunoSEQ multiplex PCR assay. Drawn from immuneACCESS, this table holds only the in-frame rearrangements with V and J called that TCRdb kept. Clones are partly lost; checked studies trace under half to an unresolved V gene and leave the rest unexplained. This sample comprises 100,000 to 150,000 clones, roughly 93% of them detected only once. The ten top clones hold approximately 0.98% of the sample. The sample's time point label, decoded: about 28 days (+/-7) after the second vaccine dose. The sample here was peripheral blood, taken 28 days after the second AZD1222 dose. These receptors all stem from an adult who received the AZD1222 COVID-19 vaccine.

The chain is built from TRBV9 and TRBJ1-1, with TRBD1 identical over 7 bases. CDR1 SGDLS and CDR2 YYNGEE come from the germline V gene. Trimming removed 4 bases from V and 2 bases from J; junction bases left unmatched: 11. This CDR3 spans 16 amino acids. The CDR3 reads CASSSRKGAPNTEAFF. The CDR3 DNA sequence: TGTGCCAGCAGCTCCCGAAAGGGGGCCCCAAACACTGAAGCTTTCTTT.

The chain couples TRBV5-4 to TRBJ1-2, with a tentative D call TRBD1 (5 bases). The CDR3 is made up of 15 amino acids. Trimming left V 2 bases short and J 8 bases short, with 19 bases between. Germline loops: CDR1 SGHNT, CDR2 YYREEE (reference sequence). In DNA form, the CDR3 reads TGTGCCAGCAGCTTCTCGTCGCGCCAGGGACGCGGCTACACCTTC. Its protein product is CASSFSSRQGRGYTF.

This chain links TRBV7-8 with TRBJ1-6; 9 bases are shared with TRBD1. Losses at the gene ends were 3 bases for V and 4 bases for J; bases not matched to a gene: 1. The CDR3 consists of 15 residues. Germline assignment: CDR1 SGHVS and CDR2 FQNEAQ. CDR3 sequence (DNA): TGTGCCAGCAGCTTGGGACAGGGTTATAATTCACCCCTCCACTTT. Translation: CASSLGQGYNSPLHF.

CDR3 sequence: CASSWTGDTGELFF. CDR3 bases: TGTGCCAGCAGCTGGACAGGGGACACCGGGGAGCTGTTTTTT. J is TRBJ2-2 and V is TRBV11-2; 9 bases map to TRBD1. J lost 3 bases, V lost 4 bases, and 0 bases had no gene match. Germline-derived CDR1 and CDR2 are SGHAT and FQNNGV. The CDR3 extends over 14 amino acids.

This chain uses TRBV7-3 with TRBJ2-1, with a possible D match to TRBD2 (6 bases). The CDR3 loop spans 16 amino acids. Germline values: CDR1 SGHTA, CDR2 FQGTGA. Trimming stripped 5 bases from V and 8 bases from J, with 22 bases between. The CDR3 bases are TGTGCCAGCAGCCTAGGCGGGGCAGGGAAACCCTATGAGCAGTTCTTC. Amino acid sequence: CASSLGGAGKPYEQFF.

The chain has TRBV4-2 and TRBJ2-5, with a possible D match to TRBD2 (5 bases). This CDR3 is 16 amino acids long. Per germline, CDR1 LGHNA and CDR2 YNFKEQ. Trimming shortened V by 0 bases and J by 5 bases, and 16 bases separated the two germline ends. As DNA, the CDR3 is TGTGCCAGCAGCCAAGACGGAAACGGGAACCGGGAGACCCAGTACTTC. This sequence encodes CASSQDGNGNRETQYF.

The CDR3 here is CAWSVGTSVEQYF. The CDR3 DNA is TGTGCCTGGAGTGTAGGGACTAGCGTCGAGCAGTACTTC. The chain is built from TRBV30 and TRBJ2-7, with TRBD2 matching over 10 bases. The CDR3 contains 13 residues. J gave up 6 bases and V 0 bases, and 2 bases lay outside the gene matches. The germline CDR1 and CDR2 sequences are GTSNPN and SVGIG (reference sequence).

This clone was detected once. The J gene is TRBJ1-3, the V gene TRBV5-1; TRBD1 aligns across 11 bases. The V gene end was trimmed by 4 bases and the J gene end by 0 bases; junction bases not matched to a gene: 6. The germline V gene has CDR1 SGHRS and CDR2 YFSETQ. The CDR3 covers 17 residues. Here the CDR3 DNA reads TGCGCCAGCAGCGCAGGGACAGGGGGTAGCTCTGGAAACACCATATATTTT. Translated: CASSAGTGGSSGNTIYF.

The genes are TRBV19 and TRBJ2-4; 7 bases agree with TRBD1. From germline, CDR1 is LNHDA and CDR2 SQIVND (reference sequence). CDR3 length equals 12 residues. The J segment lost 5 bases and the V segment lost 8 bases, leaving 3 bases of the junction unmatched. The CDR3 region is CASEDRQNIQYF. CDR3 sequence (DNA): TGTGCCAGTGAGGACAGGCAAAACATTCAGTACTTC.

This clone was seen once. This rearrangement joins TRBV19 to TRBJ1-2; 7 bases line up with TRBD1. There are 13 residues in the CDR3. Unmatched junction bases numbered 8, after V lost 5 bases and J lost 8 bases. Germline lookup yields CDR1 LNHDA and CDR2 SQIVND (reference sequence). The CDR3 DNA reads as TGTGCCAGTAGTGCAACACAGGGGCGCGGCTACACCTTC. As protein: CASSATQGRGYTF.

The J gene is TRBJ1-1, the V gene TRBV10-3; 7 nucleotides align to TRBD1. The length of the CDR3 is 16 residues. The J segment lost 1 base and the V segment lost 8 bases, leaving 13 bases of the junction unmatched. CDR1 ENHRY and CDR2 SYGVKD come from the germline V gene. The CDR3, as DNA: TGTGCCATCGCGAGAAATTCGGACAGGCAGAACACTGAAGCTTTCTTT. The encoded protein is CAIARNSDRQNTEAFF.

To note about this clone: A read error may produce the germline difference seen at one junction end. This rearrangement joins TRBV7-7 to TRBJ2-1; a possible D gene is TRBD2 (5 bases). The CDR3 contains 15 residues. CDR1 is SSHAT and CDR2 is FNYEAQ in the germline V gene (reference sequence). CDR3 region: CASSKDWSSYNEQFF. CDR3 nucleotide sequence: TGTGCTAGCAGCAAGGACTGGAGCTCCTACAATGAGCAGTTCTTC.

The gene calls are TRBV18 and TRBJ2-5; D unresolved. The CDR3 is 15 residues long. V was pared by 2 bases and J by 1 base, with 11 bases between. CDR1 and CDR2 from the germline V gene are KGHSH and LQKENI. The CDR3 DNA reads TGTGCCAGCTCACCAGCTTACGACGGCCAAGAGACCCAGTACTTC. Translation gives CASSPAYDGQETQYF.

The rearrangement uses TRBV19 and TRBJ1-2, with 7 bases lining up with TRBD1. The CDR3 has 15 amino acids. Losses at the gene ends were 3 bases for V and 3 bases for J; bases not matched to a gene: 7. The germline CDR1 and CDR2 sequences are LNHDA and SQIVND (reference sequence). As DNA, the CDR3 is TGTGCCAGTAGTATGGTGACAGGGCGGGACTATGGCTACACCTTC. Its protein product is CASSMVTGRDYGYTF.

V is TRBV5-4 and J is TRBJ1-6, with D uncertain. In germline, CDR1 is SGHNT, CDR2 YYREEE (reference sequence). Trimming took off 4 bases at V and 8 bases at J, with 10 bases between the two ends. The CDR3 spans 13 residues. Written as DNA, the CDR3 is TGTGCCAGCAGCCCTAGCCCGGATTCACCCCTCCACTTT. This gives the protein CASSPSPDSPLHF.

V and J are TRBV5-5 and TRBJ1-2, with D perhaps TRBD1 (5 bases). Trimming took off 0 bases at V and 3 bases at J, with 12 bases between the two ends. Germline CDR1 SGHKS, CDR2 YYEKEE (reference sequence). The CDR3 covers 15 residues. DNA of the CDR3: TGTGCCAGCAGCTTGGGTCCAGCGGGGGACTATGGCTACACCTTC. Encoded protein: CASSLGPAGDYGYTF.

The chain combines TRBV7-9 with TRBJ2-1; D is perhaps TRBD1 or TRBD2 (5 bases each). The ends were cut back, 1 base at V and 6 bases at J, with 7 bases in the middle. CDR3 length equals 13 residues. Per germline, CDR1 SEHNR and CDR2 FQNEAQ (reference sequence). In DNA form, the CDR3 reads TGTGCCAGCAGCTTAGGTGGGGGCAATGAGCAGTTCTTC. This codes for CASSLGGGNEQFF.

This chain joins TRBV30 and TRBJ2-7, with 7 bases fitting TRBD1. Germline V lookup: CDR1 GTSNPN, CDR2 SVGIG (reference sequence). The CDR3 is made up of 13 amino acids. The junction had 7 bases not matched to a gene; V was cut back by 8 bases and J by 0 bases. Written as DNA, the CDR3 is TGTGCCGGAACGACAGGGAGCTCCTACGAGCAGTACTTC. Its translation is CAGTTGSSYEQYF. Combining the CDR3 with reference TRBV30 and TRBJ2-7 gives the whole variable domain SQTIHQWPATLVQPVGSPLSLECTVEGTSNPNLYWYRQAAGRGLQLLFYSVGIGQISSEVPQNLSASRPQDRQFILSSKKLLLSDSGFYLCAGTTGSSYEQYFGPGTRLTVT.

This CDR3 reads CASSFPVWQGSRSSYEQYF. Here the CDR3 DNA reads TGTGCCAGCAGCTTCCCCGTTTGGCAGGGGTCCCGGAGCTCCTACGAGCAGTACTTC. The V call is TRBV7-8, the J call TRBJ2-7, with D tentatively TRBD1 (6 bases). The CDR3 runs to 19 residues. The V gene's germline CDR1 is SGHVS and CDR2 FQNEAQ. The germline V and J ends were trimmed by 3 bases and 0 bases, with 24 bases remaining between them. Combining the CDR3 with reference TRBV7-8 and TRBJ2-7 gives the whole variable domain GAGVSQSPRYKVAKRGQDVALRCDPISGHVSLFWYQQALGQGPEFLTYFQNEAQLDKSGLPSDRFFAERPEGSVSTLKIQRTQQEDSAVYLCASSFPVWQGSRSSYEQYFGPGTRLTVT.

V is TRBV30 and J is TRBJ2-1; no clear D gene. The germline V gene has CDR1 GTSNPN and CDR2 SVGIG (reference sequence). This CDR3 region has 13 residues. V was pared by 0 bases and J by 5 bases, with 8 bases between. CDR3 DNA sequence: TGTGCCTGGAGTGTCGCCCAAAACAATGAGCAGTTCTTC. Amino acid sequence: CAWSVAQNNEQFF.